The 9 T cell receptor beta chains below all came from one sample that was sequenced in a study of Graves' ophthalmopathy and Graves' hyperthyroidism. RNA transcripts yielded amplified TCR beta CDR3 regions. After a first-round RT-PCR with HTBI primers, a second-round multiplex PCR was run. MiXCR, applied by TCRdb to the multiplex PCR reads, yields one record per CDR3 protein. In the table there are about 640,000 distinct CDR3 sequences, over 40% of which are singletons. The material sequenced was peripheral blood. The receptors derive from an adult man with Graves' ophthalmopathy.

This clonotype was seen repeatedly, ten times or more. V usage is TRBV20-1 and J usage is TRBJ1-4; D is unresolved. Trimming pared 4 bases from V and 8 bases from J, leaving 17 bases between. CDR3 size: 14 residues. Germline V gives CDR1 DFQATT, CDR2 SNEGSKA (reference sequence). DNA for the CDR3: TGCAGTGCTACTTGGACGAAGATGGAGGAAAAACTGTTTTTT. It specifies CSATWTKMEEKLFF.

In its sample, this clonotype was seen once. The chain links TRBV6-1 to TRBJ2-7; D call uncertain. The CDR3 spans 12 residues. V lost 5 bases and J lost 5, with 10 bases in between. Germline V gene sequence: CDR1 MNHNS, CDR2 SASEGT. The CDR3 DNA follows: TGTGCCAGCAGTTACAGTGCCCACGAGCAGTACTTC. This encodes CASSYSAHEQYF.

The chain carries TRBV7-2 and TRBJ2-4, with D tentatively TRBD2 (5 bases). The length of the CDR3 is 14 residues. Germline values: CDR1 SGHTA, CDR2 FQGNSA. Between the trimmed V and J ends, which lost 5 bases and 9 bases, there was a span of 17 bases. CDR3 coding DNA: TGTGCCAGCAGCCCCCTCGGAGGTGGTAGCATTCAGTACTTC. It codes for CASSPLGGGSIQYF.

The table lists this clonotype with a few counts. This chain joins TRBV9 and TRBJ2-7, with 9 bases fitting TRBD1. Per the germline V gene, CDR1 is SGDLS and CDR2 is YYNGEE. This CDR3 is built from 14 residues. V lost 3 bases and J lost 7; bases outside the gene matches: 8. For the CDR3, the DNA is TGTGCCAGCAGCGCCGGGACAGGGTTTGTTGAGCAGTACTTC. It encodes CASSAGTGFVEQYF.

As for this clonotype: Being one base from a much bigger clone, this may be a read error. V usage is TRBV11-3 and J usage is TRBJ1-2, with 8 bases lining up with TRBD1. This CDR3 is built from 15 residues. Germline-derived CDR1 and CDR2 are SGHNT and YENEEA. Here the CDR3 DNA reads TGTGCCAGCAGCTTAGAGTGGACAGGGAACTATGGCCACACCTTC. Amino acid sequence: CASSLEWTGNYGHTF.

Note on this clonotype: A much bigger clone sits one base away, suggesting this may be a read error. The chain couples TRBV12-3 or TRBV12-4 to TRBJ1-5; D not certain. The CDR3 sequence is 16 residues long. V was cut by 0 bases and J by 3 bases, with 12 bases left in between. In nucleotides, the CDR3 is TGTGCCAGCAGTTTAGCGAGGGTAGTTAACAATCAGCCCCAGCATTTT. This translates into CASSLARVVNNQPQHF.

The gene calls are TRBV20-1 and TRBJ1-2; D is perhaps TRBD1 (5 bases). The CDR3 covers 11 residues. Looked up from germline, CDR1 is DFQATT and CDR2 is SNEGSKA (reference sequence). Trimming removed 6 bases at V and 8 bases at J, with 13 bases between. CDR3 region: CSATREGGYTF. The DNA of the CDR3 is TGCAGTGCCACCAGGGAGGGGGGCTACACCTTC.

This clonotype was seen ten or more times. The V call is TRBV20-1, the J call TRBJ1-2; weak D call: TRBD1 (5 bases). This CDR3 is 15 amino acids long. Trimming removed 2 bases at V and 4 bases at J, with 17 bases between. The germline CDR1 and CDR2 sequences are DFQATT and SNEGSKA (reference sequence). CDR3 nucleotides: TGCAGTGCTAGACCCCCCGGGCAGGGAAGCTATGGCTACACCTTC. Protein: CSARPPGQGSYGYTF.

This clonotype was recorded at least ten times. This sequence joins TRBV19 and TRBJ1-5; no clear D gene. Germline CDR1 and CDR2: LNHDA and SQIVND (reference sequence). This CDR3 contains 13 residues. V was shortened by 5 bases and J by 6 bases, with 11 bases between the two germline ends. CDR3 protein: CASSPASRQPQHF. The CDR3 DNA reads TGTGCCAGTAGTCCCGCCAGTCGTCAGCCCCAGCATTTT.